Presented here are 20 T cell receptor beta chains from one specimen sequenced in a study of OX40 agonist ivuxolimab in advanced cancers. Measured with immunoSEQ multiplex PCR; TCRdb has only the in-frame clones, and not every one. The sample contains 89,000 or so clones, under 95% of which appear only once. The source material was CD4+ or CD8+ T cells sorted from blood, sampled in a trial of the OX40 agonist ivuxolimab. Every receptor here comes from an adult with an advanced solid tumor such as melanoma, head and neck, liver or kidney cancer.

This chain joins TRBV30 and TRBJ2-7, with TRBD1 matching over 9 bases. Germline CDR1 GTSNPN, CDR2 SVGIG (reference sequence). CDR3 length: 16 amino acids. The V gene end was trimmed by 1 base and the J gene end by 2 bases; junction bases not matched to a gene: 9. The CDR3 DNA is TGTGCCTGGAGTGGAACAGGGGGCGCTGAGCCCTACGAGCAGTACGTC. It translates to CAWSGTGGAEPYEQYV.

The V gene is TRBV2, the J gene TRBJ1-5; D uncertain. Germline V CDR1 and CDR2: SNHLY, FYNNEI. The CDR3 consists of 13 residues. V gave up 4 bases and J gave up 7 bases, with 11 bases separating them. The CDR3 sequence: CASSVTVAQPQHF. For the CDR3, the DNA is TGTGCCAGCAGTGTGACGGTGGCGCAGCCCCAGCATTTT.

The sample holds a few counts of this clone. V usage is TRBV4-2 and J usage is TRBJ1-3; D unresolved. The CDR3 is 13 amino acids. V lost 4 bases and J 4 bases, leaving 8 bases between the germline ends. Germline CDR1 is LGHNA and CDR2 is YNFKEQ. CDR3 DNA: TGTGCCAGCAGCCCGATGGAAGGAAACACCATATATTTT. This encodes CASSPMEGNTIYF.

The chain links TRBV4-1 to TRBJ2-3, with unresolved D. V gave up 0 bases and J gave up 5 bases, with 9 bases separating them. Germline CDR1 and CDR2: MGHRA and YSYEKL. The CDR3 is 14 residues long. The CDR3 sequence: CASSQDRRGDTQYF. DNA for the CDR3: TGCGCCAGCAGCCAAGATCGTAGAGGAGATACGCAGTATTTT.

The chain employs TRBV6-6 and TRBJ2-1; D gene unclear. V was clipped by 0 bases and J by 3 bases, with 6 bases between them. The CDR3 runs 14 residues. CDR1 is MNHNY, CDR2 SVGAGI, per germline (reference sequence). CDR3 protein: CASSYSPSYNEQFF. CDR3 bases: TGTGCCAGCAGTTACTCTCCCAGCTACAATGAGCAGTTCTTC.

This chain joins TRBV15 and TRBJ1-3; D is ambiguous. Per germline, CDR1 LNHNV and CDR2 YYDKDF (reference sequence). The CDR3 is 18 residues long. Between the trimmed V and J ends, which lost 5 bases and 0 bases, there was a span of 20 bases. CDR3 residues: CATSRTQDLTPSGNTIYF. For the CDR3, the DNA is TGTGCCACCAGCCGGACCCAGGACCTAACCCCCTCTGGAAACACCATATATTTT.

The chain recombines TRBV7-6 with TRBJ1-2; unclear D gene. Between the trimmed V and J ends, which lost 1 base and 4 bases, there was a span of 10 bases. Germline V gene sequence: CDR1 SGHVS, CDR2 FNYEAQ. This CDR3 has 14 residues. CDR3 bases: TGTGCCAGCAGCTTAGGGGAGGGAGGCTATGGCTACACCTTC. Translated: CASSLGEGGYGYTF.

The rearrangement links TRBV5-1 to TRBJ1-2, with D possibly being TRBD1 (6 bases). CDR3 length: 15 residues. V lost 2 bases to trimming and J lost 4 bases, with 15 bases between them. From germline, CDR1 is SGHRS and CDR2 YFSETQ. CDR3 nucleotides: TGCGCCAGCAGCTTCGCCCCGGGGGGCAGCTATGGCTACACCTTC. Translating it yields CASSFAPGGSYGYTF.

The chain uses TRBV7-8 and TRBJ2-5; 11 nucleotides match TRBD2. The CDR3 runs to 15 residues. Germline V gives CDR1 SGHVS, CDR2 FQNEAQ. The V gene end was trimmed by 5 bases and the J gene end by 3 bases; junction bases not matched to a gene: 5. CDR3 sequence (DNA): TGTGCCAGCAGCCCCAAGACTAGCGGGGAAGAGACCCAGTACTTC. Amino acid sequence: CASSPKTSGEETQYF.

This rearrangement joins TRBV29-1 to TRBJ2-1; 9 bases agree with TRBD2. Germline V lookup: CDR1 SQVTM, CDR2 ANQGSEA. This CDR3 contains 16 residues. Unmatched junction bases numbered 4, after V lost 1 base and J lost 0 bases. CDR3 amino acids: CSVEGGSGSSYNEQFF. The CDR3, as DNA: TGCAGCGTTGAAGGAGGTAGCGGGAGCTCCTACAATGAGCAGTTCTTC.

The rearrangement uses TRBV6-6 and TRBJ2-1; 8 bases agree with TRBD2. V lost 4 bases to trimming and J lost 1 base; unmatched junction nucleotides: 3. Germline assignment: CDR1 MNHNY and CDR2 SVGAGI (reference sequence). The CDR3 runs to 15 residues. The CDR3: CASSLAGPSYNEQFF. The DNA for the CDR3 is TGTGCCAGCAGTTTAGCGGGGCCTTCCTACAATGAGCAGTTCTTC.

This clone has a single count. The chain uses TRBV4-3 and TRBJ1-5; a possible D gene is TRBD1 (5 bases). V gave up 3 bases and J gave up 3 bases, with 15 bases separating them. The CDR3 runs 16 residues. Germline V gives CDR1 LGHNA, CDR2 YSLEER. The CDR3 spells CASSHNLGAHNQPQHF. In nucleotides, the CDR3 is TGCGCCAGCAGCCATAATCTTGGGGCCCACAATCAGCCCCAGCATTTT.

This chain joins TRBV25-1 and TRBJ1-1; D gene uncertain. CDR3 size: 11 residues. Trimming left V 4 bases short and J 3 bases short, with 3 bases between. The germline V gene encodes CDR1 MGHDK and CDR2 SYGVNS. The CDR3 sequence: CASSVYTEAFF. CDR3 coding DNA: TGTGCCAGCAGTGTTTACACTGAAGCTTTCTTT.

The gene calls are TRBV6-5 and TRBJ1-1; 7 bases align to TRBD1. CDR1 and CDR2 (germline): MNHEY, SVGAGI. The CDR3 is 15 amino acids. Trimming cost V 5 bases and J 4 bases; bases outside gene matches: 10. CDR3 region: CASSIAPWTGTEAFF. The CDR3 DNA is TGTGCCAGCAGTATTGCCCCCTGGACAGGCACTGAAGCTTTCTTT.

CDR3 nucleotide sequence: TGTGCCAGCAGCTTACAGGGGCCAGATACGCAGTATTTT. Amino acids: CASSLQGPDTQYF. The chain joins TRBV7-2 to TRBJ2-3, with a tentative D call TRBD1 (6 bases). CDR3 length: 13 amino acids. Deletions cut 2 bases from V and 4 bases from J, with 7 bases between. Germline CDR1 reads SGHTA; CDR2 reads FQGNSA.

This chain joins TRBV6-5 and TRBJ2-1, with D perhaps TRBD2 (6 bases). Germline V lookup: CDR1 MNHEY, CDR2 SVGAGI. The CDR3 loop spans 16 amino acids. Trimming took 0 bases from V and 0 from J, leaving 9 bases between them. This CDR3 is CASSYSAGSSYNEQFF. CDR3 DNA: TGTGCCAGCAGTTACTCCGCGGGGAGCTCCTACAATGAGCAGTTCTTC.

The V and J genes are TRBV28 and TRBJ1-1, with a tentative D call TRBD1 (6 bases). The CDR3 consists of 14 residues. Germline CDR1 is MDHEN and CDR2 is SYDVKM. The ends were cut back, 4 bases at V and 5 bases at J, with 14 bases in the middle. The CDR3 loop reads CASSWGAWRTEAFF. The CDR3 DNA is TGTGCCAGCAGTTGGGGGGCGTGGAGAACTGAAGCTTTCTTT.

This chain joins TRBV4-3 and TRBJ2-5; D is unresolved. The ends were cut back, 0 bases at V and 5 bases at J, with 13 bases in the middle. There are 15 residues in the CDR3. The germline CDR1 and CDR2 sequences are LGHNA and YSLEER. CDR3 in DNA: TGCGCCAGCAGCCAAGACACGGACCACGGGGAGACCCAGTACTTC. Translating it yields CASSQDTDHGETQYF.

CDR3 in DNA: TGTGCCAGCAGCGTAGAAGTCCTGGCGGGCTTCGCTGGAAACACCATATATTTT. Its protein is CASSVEVLAGFAGNTIYF. This chain links TRBV9 with TRBJ1-3; D unresolved. With 0 bases removed from V and 2 bases from J, the gap between germline ends came to 18 bases. Germline CDR1 is SGDLS and CDR2 is YYNGEE. This CDR3 region has 18 residues.

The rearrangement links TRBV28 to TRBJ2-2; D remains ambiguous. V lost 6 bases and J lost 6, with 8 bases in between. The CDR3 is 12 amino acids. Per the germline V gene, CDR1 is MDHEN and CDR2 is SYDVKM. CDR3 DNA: TGTGCCAGCAGCCACCCCCCCGGGGAGCTGTTTTTT. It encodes CASSHPPGELFF.